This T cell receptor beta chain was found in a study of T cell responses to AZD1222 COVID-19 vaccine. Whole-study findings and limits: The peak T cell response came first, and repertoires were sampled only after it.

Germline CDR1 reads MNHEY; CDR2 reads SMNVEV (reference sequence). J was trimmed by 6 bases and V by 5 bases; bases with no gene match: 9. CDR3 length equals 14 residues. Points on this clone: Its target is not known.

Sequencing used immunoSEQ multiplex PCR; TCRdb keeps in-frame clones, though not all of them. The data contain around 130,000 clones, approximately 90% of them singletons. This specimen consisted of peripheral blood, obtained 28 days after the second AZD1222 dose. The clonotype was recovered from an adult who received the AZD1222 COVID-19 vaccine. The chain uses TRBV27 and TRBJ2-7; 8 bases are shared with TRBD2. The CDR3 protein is CASSPSGREGEQYF. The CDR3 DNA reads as TGTGCCAGCAGTCCCTCCGGGAGGGAGGGCGAGCAGTACTTC.